The rows below give T cell receptor beta chains drawn from one sample of a study of T-cell memory formation after mild COVID-19. TCRdb independently ran MiXCR on the 5' RACE reads; one entry per CDR3 protein. Of approximately 200,000 distinct CDR3 sequences listed, under 20% are singletons. The sample taken for sequencing was PBMCs or a T cell subset sorted from them (not recorded which). Receptor source: an adult woman who had mild COVID-19 (a few samples of this study predate the infection). Cell type and time point are not known. The CDR3 runs from the conserved cysteine through the conserved F or W. The order of the fields is V gene, D gene, J gene, clone size, CDR3 protein, CDR3 DNA. D genes are given only for firm matches. Size is omitted from some rows. Given values are once, few, many or a class for expanded clones.

>TRBV18|NA|TRBJ1-3|few
CASSPQGDTIYF
TGTGCCAGCTCACCACAGGGAGACACCATATATTTT
>TRBV2|TRBD2|TRBJ2-1|NA
CASSKASGRGGARSYNEQFF
TGTGCCAGCAGTAAGGCTAGCGGGAGAGGGGGAGCCCGCTCCTACAATGAGCAGTTCTTC
>TRBV12-3/TRBV12-4|TRBD1|TRBJ2-2|NA
CASSFSTGLLTGELFF
TGTGCCAGCAGTTTTTCGACAGGGTTACTCACCGGGGAGCTGTTTTTT
>TRBV5-6|TRBD2|TRBJ2-7|few
CASSLWGGSYFPHF
TGTGCCAGCAGCTTGTGGGGGGGGTCGTATTTTCCGCACTTC
>TRBV10-3|NA|TRBJ2-7|NA
CAISEGGGEQYF
TGTGCCATCAGCGAGGGTGGGGGAGAGCAGTACTTC
>TRBV24-1|NA|TRBJ2-7|NA
CATSDFNRSSYEQYF
TGTGCCACCAGTGATTTTAACAGGAGCTCCTACGAGCAGTACTTC
>TRBV20-1|NA|TRBJ1-1|few
CSAIGRTNTEAFF
TGCAGTGCCATTGGGCGGACGAACACTGAAGCTTTCTTT
>TRBV7-6|TRBD1|TRBJ2-7|NA
CASSLMGTASYEQYF
TGTGCCAGCAGCTTAATGGGGACAGCGTCCTACGAGCAGTACTTC
>TRBV30|NA|TRBJ2-3|few
CAWSRGLADTQYF
TGTGCCTGGAGTAGAGGCTTAGCGGATACGCAGTATTTT
>TRBV7-2|TRBD1|TRBJ1-1|few
CASSPRTGGFVEAFF
TGTGCCAGCAGCCCCCGGACAGGGGGCTTTGTTGAAGCTTTCTTT
>TRBV12-3/TRBV12-4|NA|TRBJ1-2|few
CASSFQETYGYTF
TGTGCCAGCAGTTTCCAGGAGACCTATGGCTACACCTTC
>TRBV5-4|NA|TRBJ1-6|few
CASSLDNSPLHF
TGTGCCAGCAGCTTGGATAATTCACCCCTCCACTTT
>TRBV6-1|NA|TRBJ2-1|few
CASRARDRGPYNEQFF
TGTGCCAGCAGAGCCCGTGATCGGGGGCCCTACAATGAGCAGTTCTTC
>TRBV18|NA|TRBJ2-7|few
CASSPRRTDAYEQYF
TGTGCCAGCTCACCAAGGAGGACAGATGCGTACGAGCAGTACTTC
>TRBV7-3|NA|TRBJ2-2|NA
CASSPGLGELFF
TGTGCCAGCAGCCCAGGGCTCGGGGAGCTGTTTTTT
>TRBV4-2|NA|TRBJ2-1|NA
CASSQEGGGYNEQFF
TGTGCCAGCAGCCAAGAGGGTGGGGGGTACAATGAGCAGTTCTTC
>TRBV12-3/TRBV12-4|NA|TRBJ1-1|NA
CASSPNKLGTEAFF
TGTGCCAGCAGCCCTAATAAGTTGGGCACTGAAGCTTTCTTT
>TRBV12-3/TRBV12-4|TRBD2|TRBJ2-1|few
CASSRSGKGPNEQFF
TGTGCCAGCAGTAGGAGCGGGAAAGGCCCCAATGAGCAGTTCTTC
>TRBV7-6|NA|TRBJ2-2|few
CASSLVADTGELFF
TGTGCCAGCAGCTTAGTGGCAGACACCGGGGAGCTGTTTTTT
>TRBV12-3/TRBV12-4|NA|TRBJ1-3|NA
CASSLAGGNTIYF
TGTGCCAGCAGTTTGGCCGGTGGAAACACCATATATTTT
>TRBV5-4|TRBD2|TRBJ2-3|NA
CASSSGRTGTDTQYF
TGTGCCAGCAGTAGCGGGAGAACGGGCACAGATACGCAGTATTTT
>TRBV6-1|NA|TRBJ2-4|few
CASSYSLAKNIQYF
TGTGCCAGCAGCTACAGTCTAGCCAAAAACATTCAGTACTTC
>TRBV20-1|NA|TRBJ1-1|few
CSARVPTATEAFF
TGCAGTGCTAGGGTCCCCACAGCCACTGAAGCTTTCTTT
>TRBV5-1|NA|TRBJ2-5|many
CASRILGETQYF
TGCGCCAGCAGAATCCTGGGAGAGACCCAGTACTTC
>TRBV5-4|NA|TRBJ1-5|NA
CASSVDRSSPQHF
TGTGCCAGCAGCGTAGACCGATCCTCGCCCCAGCATTTT
>TRBV5-4|NA|TRBJ2-1|NA
CASSSALYNEQFF
TGTGCCAGCAGCTCCGCTCTCTACAATGAGCAGTTCTTC
>TRBV12-3/TRBV12-4|TRBD2|TRBJ2-5|few
CASSFIPSGAQETQYF
TGTGCCAGCAGTTTCATCCCCAGCGGGGCCCAAGAGACCCAGTACTTC
>TRBV6-5|NA|TRBJ1-2|NA
CASSYFWGAPGYTF
TGTGCCAGCAGTTACTTTTGGGGAGCACCTGGCTACACCTTC
>TRBV29-1|NA|TRBJ2-6|few
CSVLGQTSGANVLTF
TGCAGCGTCCTAGGACAGACCTCTGGGGCCAACGTCCTGACTTTC
>TRBV25-1|NA|TRBJ2-5|few
CASSRRDDQETQYF
TGTGCCAGCAGTCGTCGGGACGATCAAGAGACCCAGTACTTC
>TRBV7-3|NA|TRBJ2-1|few
CASSQQGLTSYNEQFF
TGTGCCAGCAGCCAACAAGGACTAACGTCCTACAATGAGCAGTTCTTC
>TRBV28|TRBD1|TRBJ1-1|NA
CASGREGANTEAFF
TGTGCCAGCGGAAGGGAGGGGGCGAACACTGAAGCTTTCTTT
>TRBV5-1|NA|TRBJ2-7|NA
CASSLANTDGYPYEQYF
TGCGCCAGCAGCTTGGCCAATACGGACGGGTATCCCTACGAGCAGTACTTC
>TRBV9|NA|TRBJ2-3|NA
CASSVVGTSDTQYF
TGTGCCAGCAGCGTAGTGGGGACTTCAGATACGCAGTATTTT
>TRBV5-5|NA|TRBJ2-3|NA
CASSRSATDTQYF
TGTGCCAGCAGCAGGTCAGCGACAGATACGCAGTATTTT
>TRBV9|NA|TRBJ1-2|NA
CASSVDRGNYGYTF
TGTGCCAGCAGCGTAGACCGGGGAAACTATGGCTACACCTTC
>TRBV20-1|NA|TRBJ2-7|NA
CSPGSSYEQYF
TGCAGTCCGGGGAGCTCCTACGAGCAGTACTTC
>TRBV5-1|TRBD1|TRBJ2-1|NA
CASSFPAGNQDRGNYNEQFF
TGCGCCAGCAGCTTCCCGGCGGGGAACCAAGACAGGGGCAATTACAATGAGCAGTTCTTC
>TRBV6-5|NA|TRBJ1-3|NA
CASSRTGPYSGNTIYF
TGTGCCAGCAGCCGCACAGGGCCATACTCTGGAAACACCATATATTTT
>TRBV5-1|NA|TRBJ2-2|few
CASSPRAAGTGELFF
TGCGCCAGCAGCCCCCGTGCAGCCGGGACCGGGGAGCTGTTTTTT
>TRBV11-3|TRBD2|TRBJ2-1|NA
CASSPEGGRMGNEQFF
TGTGCCAGCAGCCCCGAGGGCGGGAGAATGGGGAATGAGCAGTTCTTC
>TRBV20-1|TRBD2|TRBJ2-1|NA
CSAQGGGGAGIEQFF
TGCAGTGCTCAAGGAGGCGGGGGGGCCGGGATTGAGCAGTTCTTC
>TRBV2|NA|TRBJ1-5|NA
CASRDNNQPQHF
TGTGCCAGCAGGGACAACAATCAGCCCCAGCATTTT
>TRBV7-9|NA|TRBJ2-3|few
CASSAPRATDTQYF
TGTGCCAGCAGCGCTCCGAGGGCCACAGATACGCAGTATTTT
>TRBV3-1|NA|TRBJ2-3|NA
CASSQMDTQYF
TGTGCCAGCAGCCAGATGGATACGCAGTATTTT
>TRBV12-3/TRBV12-4|NA|TRBJ2-5|few
CASSPGLGEETQYF
TGTGCCAGCAGTCCCGGACTGGGGGAAGAGACCCAGTACTTC
>TRBV20-1|NA|TRBJ2-1|NA
CSVPVVRQGLNEQFF
TGCAGTGTCCCAGTCGTGCGCCAAGGGTTGAATGAGCAGTTCTTC
>TRBV29-1|TRBD1|TRBJ2-3|NA
CSVNRGSSTDTQYF
TGCAGCGTGAACAGGGGCTCTAGCACAGATACGCAGTATTTT
>TRBV20-1|NA|TRBJ2-7|few
CSARLMTHGEQYF
TGCAGTGCTAGACTAATGACTCATGGAGAGCAGTACTTC
>TRBV7-2|NA|TRBJ1-2|few
CASSLGGTYGYTF
TGTGCCAGCAGCTTAGGGGGGACGTATGGCTACACCTTC
>TRBV5-1|NA|TRBJ2-2|few
CASSLVETGRRLFF
TGCGCCAGCAGCTTGGTAGAAACAGGACGGAGGCTGTTTTTT
>TRBV18|NA|TRBJ2-3|few
CASSPYLGATDTQYF
TGTGCCAGCTCACCATACTTAGGAGCCACAGATACGCAGTATTTT
>TRBV4-2|NA|TRBJ1-5|NA
CASSQDVTRGDQPQHF
TGTGCCAGCAGCCAAGATGTAACCAGGGGCGATCAGCCCCAGCATTTT